The following is a T cell receptor (beta chain) sequence with its context. The data originate from a study of blood T cell repertoires in COVID-19. Study context: The origin of the acute and convalescent COVID-19 samples was the United States, Italy and Spain. T cells, B-cell-depleted T cells, or PBMCs supplied cDNA or gDNA.

Seattle's enrolled individuals joined amid active infection and were then monitored longitudinally. The junction had 9 bases not matched to a gene; V was cut back by 8 bases and J by 3 bases. Germline CDR1 reads SQVTM; CDR2 reads ANQGSEA. CDR3 length: 14 residues. Per the study methods: Cell counts per sample came from amplifying reference gene primers. The assay was immunoSEQ multiplex PCR, and TCRdb's table has in-frame clones only and misses some. That table furnishes V, J and clone size, whereas the DNA furnished D and trimming. The table shows roughly 210,000 clones, with roughly 80% occurring only once.

The chain joins TRBV29-1 to TRBJ2-2; TRBD1 agrees at 7 bases. Sequencing input: peripheral blood. The clonotype originates from a woman at least 80 years old with COVID-19, enrolled during active disease. The CDR3 is CSSQFTGDTGELFF. CDR3 DNA sequence: TGCAGCTCACAATTCACAGGGGACACCGGGGAGCTGTTTTTT.